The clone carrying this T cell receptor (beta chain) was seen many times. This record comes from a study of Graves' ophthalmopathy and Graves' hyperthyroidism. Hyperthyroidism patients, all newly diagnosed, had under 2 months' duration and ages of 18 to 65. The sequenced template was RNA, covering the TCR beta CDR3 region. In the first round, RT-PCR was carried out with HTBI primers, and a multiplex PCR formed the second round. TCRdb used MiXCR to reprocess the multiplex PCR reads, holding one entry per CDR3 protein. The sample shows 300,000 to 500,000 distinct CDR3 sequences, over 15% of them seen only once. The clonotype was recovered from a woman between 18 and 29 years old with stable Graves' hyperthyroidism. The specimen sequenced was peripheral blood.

CDR3 protein: CSAKPKGGVEGWEQYF. The CDR3, as DNA: TGCAGTGCTAAACCTAAAGGGGGCGTAGAAGGTTGGGAGCAGTACTTC. The V and J genes are TRBV20-1 and TRBJ2-7; 7 nucleotides match TRBD1. This CDR3 has 16 residues. Germline V CDR1 and CDR2: DFQATT, SNEGSKA (reference sequence). V shed 4 bases, J shed 7 bases, and the junction held 19 bases outside the gene matches.